This T cell receptor (beta chain) was recorded in a study of graft-versus-host responses after intestinal transplantation. Whole-study context: For approximately three years after anti-thymocyte globulin induction, all recipients took tacrolimus and steroids. General study findings and limits: Clonal ratios of graft-versus-host to host-versus-graft in allografts were high for patients exhibiting graft-donor T cell macrochimerism. GvH clonotypes were identified within recipient marrow, with a subset emerging first in ileum or blood.

As concerns this clone: Its antigen is currently unknown.

This CDR3 is built from 15 residues. V lost 3 bases and J lost 0, with 11 bases in between. Germline V gene lookup returns CDR1 LNHDA and CDR2 SQIVND (reference sequence). Sequenced by immunoSEQ multiplex PCR; TCRdb stores in-frame clones only, minus some. The repertoire consists of tens of thousands of clones, with roughly 93% occurring once and the leading ten covering around 0.4%. The sequence came from a human donor who was the organ donor for an intestinal transplant. This chain links TRBV19 with TRBJ2-5; maybe TRBD1 (5 bases). This sample comprised unstimulated CD4+ T cells sorted from spleen or lymph node cells, obtained before transplant. CDR3 in amino acids: CASSIVGANQETQYF. As DNA, the CDR3 is TGTGCCAGTAGTATTGTAGGGGCAAACCAAGAGACCCAGTACTTC. The full variable domain, its missing parts supplied by reference TRBV19 and TRBJ2-5, is DGGITQSPKYLFRKEGQNVTLSCEQNLNHDAMYWYRQDPGQGLRLIYYSQIVNDFQKGDIAEGYSVSREKKESFPLTVTSAQKNPTAFYLCASSIVGANQETQYFGPGTRLLVL.